The 2 T cell receptor beta chains presented below share a single source sample, sequenced in a study of blood T cells in healthy people across ages. The second PCR ran about 6 to 11 cycles with a sample-barcoded 5' primer and J-beta primers. TCRdb recomputed calls from the 5' RACE reads with MiXCR, one row per CDR3 protein. The profile shows some 1,500,000 distinct CDR3 sequences, under 55% of them singletons. The source material was blood. The origin of the receptors is a woman aged 18-35 years in good health.

The chain uses TRBV27 and TRBJ1-2; 9 bases align to TRBD1. This CDR3 comprises 15 residues. Per germline, CDR1 MNHEY and CDR2 SMNVEV (reference sequence). The ends lost 7 bases at V and 4 bases at J; junction bases unmatched: 10. The CDR3 loop is CASKNPGQGVYGYTF. Written as DNA, the CDR3 is TGTGCCAGCAAAAATCCGGGACAGGGCGTCTATGGCTACACCTTC.

The chain couples TRBV27 to TRBJ2-3, with 10 bases aligning to TRBD2. Germline loops: CDR1 MNHEY, CDR2 SMNVEV (reference sequence). With 6 bases clipped from V and 2 bases from J, the junction kept 5 bases outside the gene matches. The CDR3 spans 15 residues. The CDR3: CASSELAGLTDTQYF. The DNA of the CDR3 is TGTGCCAGCAGCGAACTAGCGGGGCTCACAGATACGCAGTATTTT.